This entry describes one TCR beta chain. Its antigen is still unknown. Measured with immunoSEQ multiplex PCR; TCRdb has only the in-frame clones, and not every one. The sample holds around 12,000 clones, 80% to 85% seen once. The sample is drawn from a study of tumor-infiltrating lymphocytes in localized non-small cell lung cancer. CDR3 length: 14 residues. Germline CDR1 reads MNHEY; CDR2 reads SVGAGI. V was pared by 10 bases and J by 4 bases, with 16 bases between. Study findings and constraints: Only some patients had TCR sequencing, depending on available tissue.

The chain joins TRBV6-5 to TRBJ2-2, with a tentative D call TRBD2 (6 bases). The sequencing input was uninvolved lung tissue not adjacent to the tumor. This receptor was taken from a human donor with non-small cell lung cancer. This CDR3 is CATRRPGGTGELFF. The CDR3 region has the DNA TGTGCCACCCGAAGGCCCGGGGGCACCGGGGAGCTGTTTTTT.